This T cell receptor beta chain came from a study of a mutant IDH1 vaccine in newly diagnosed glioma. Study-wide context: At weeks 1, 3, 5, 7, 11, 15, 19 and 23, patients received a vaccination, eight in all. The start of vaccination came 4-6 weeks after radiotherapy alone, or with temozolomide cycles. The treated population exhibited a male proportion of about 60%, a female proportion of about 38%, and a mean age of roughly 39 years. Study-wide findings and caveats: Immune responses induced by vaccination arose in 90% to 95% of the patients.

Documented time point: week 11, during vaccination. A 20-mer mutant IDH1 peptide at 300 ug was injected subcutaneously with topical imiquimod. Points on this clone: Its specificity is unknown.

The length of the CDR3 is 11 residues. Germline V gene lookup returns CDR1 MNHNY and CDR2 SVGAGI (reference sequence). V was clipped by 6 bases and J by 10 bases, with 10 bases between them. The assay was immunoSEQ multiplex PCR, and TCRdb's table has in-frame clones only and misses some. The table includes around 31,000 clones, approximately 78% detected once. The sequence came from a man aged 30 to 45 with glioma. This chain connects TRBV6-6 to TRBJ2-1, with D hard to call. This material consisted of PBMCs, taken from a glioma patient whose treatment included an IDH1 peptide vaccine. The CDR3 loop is CASSPPGEQFF. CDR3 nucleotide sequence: TGTGCCAGCAGCCCCCCGGGCGAGCAGTTCTTC.